These 22 T cell receptor beta chains were sequenced from one sample in a study of siplizumab effects on memory and regulatory T cells. Clones were sequenced by immunoSEQ multiplex PCR, and TCRdb holds only the in-frame ones, with some missing. The repertoire holds tens of thousands of clones, with 75% to 95% as singletons. Material: CD8+ T cells sorted from blood. These receptors came from a human donor in good health.

J is TRBJ1-5 and V is TRBV6-1; TRBD1 is a possible D gene (5 bases). Germline V gene data show CDR1 as MNHNS and CDR2 as SASEGT. The CDR3 extends over 15 amino acids. The V end lost 8 bases, the J end lost 1 base, and 15 bases lay between the germline ends. In DNA form, the CDR3 reads TGTGCCAGCGGAATCTATACAGGAAGCAATCAGCCCCAGCATTTT. Translating gives CASGIYTGSNQPQHF.

This clone has just one count. It differs at one base from a far larger clone, so likely a read error. V is TRBV4-1 and J is TRBJ2-7, with D uncertain. In germline, CDR1 is MGHRA, CDR2 YSYEKL. The CDR3 runs 16 residues. V lost 0 bases, J lost 7 bases, and 19 bases lay in between. CDR3 sequence reads: CASSQEAQSSYNEQYF. Here the CDR3 DNA reads TGCGCCAGCAGCCAAGAGGCCCAGAGCTCCTACAATGAGCAGTACTTC.

The chain has TRBV7-9 and TRBJ2-3, with 11 nucleotides matching TRBD1. The CDR3 loop spans 15 amino acids. The junction had 5 bases not matched to a gene; V was cut back by 5 bases and J by 4 bases. CDR1 SEHNR and CDR2 FQNEAQ come from the germline V gene (reference sequence). DNA of the CDR3: TGTGCCAGCAGCATAAGGACAGGGGGCCCAGATACGCAGTATTTT. Translated, it gives CASSIRTGGPDTQYF.

The chain has TRBV30 and TRBJ2-1; the D gene could be TRBD1 or TRBD2 (5 bases each). With 0 bases removed from V and 1 base from J, the gap between germline ends came to 16 bases. Germline-derived CDR1 and CDR2 are GTSNPN and SVGIG (reference sequence). CDR3 size: 17 residues. The CDR3 region has the DNA TGTGCCTGGAGTGTAGGGGTAGCGCCTAAATCCTACAATGAGCAGTTCTTC. Translation: CAWSVGVAPKSYNEQFF.

The V gene is TRBV4-1, the J gene TRBJ2-5; the D gene is possibly TRBD2 (7 bases). The J call may be wrong; the DNA end is better matched by TRBJ2-7. CDR1 and CDR2 (germline): MGHRA, YSYEKL. The CDR3 is made up of 16 amino acids. The CDR3 nucleotides read TGCGCCAGCAGCCAAGAAATTCGGGGGGCCGTGTACGAGCAGTACTTC. Translation gives CASSQEIRGAVYEQYF.

The chain uses TRBV19 and TRBJ2-1; D may be TRBD1 or TRBD2 (5 bases each). Per the germline V gene, CDR1 is LNHDA and CDR2 is SQIVND (reference sequence). Trimming stripped 0 bases from V and 10 bases from J, with 19 bases between. The CDR3 consists of 16 residues. CDR3 in DNA: TGTGCCAGTAGTATAGATCCCGGGACCCCCCTCGGGGAGCAGTTCTTC. This encodes CASSIDPGTPLGEQFF.

This chain links TRBV7-9 with TRBJ2-7; D ambiguous. V was trimmed by 5 bases and J by 2 bases, leaving 13 bases between them. The CDR3 consists of 14 residues. In germline, CDR1 is SEHNR, CDR2 FQNEAQ (reference sequence). The CDR3 nucleotides are TGTGCCAGCAGCACCAACGACGGAGCCTACGAGCAGTACTTC. This gives the protein CASSTNDGAYEQYF.

The J gene is TRBJ2-1, the V gene TRBV29-1, with a tentative D call TRBD2 (6 bases). CDR1 SQVTM and CDR2 ANQGSEA come from the germline V gene. The CDR3 consists of 13 residues. V was pared by 3 bases and J by 4 bases, with 10 bases between. DNA for the CDR3: TGCAGCGTTGAGACGGGAGAGTACAATGAGCAGTTCTTC. This gives the protein CSVETGEYNEQFF.

This rearrangement joins TRBV2 to TRBJ2-1, with D perhaps TRBD2 (7 bases). The CDR3 sequence is 14 residues long. The germline V gene has CDR1 SNHLY and CDR2 FYNNEI. Trimming removed 7 bases at V and 7 bases at J, with 17 bases between. CDR3 sequence reads: CASTLRGPVNEQFF. For the CDR3, the DNA is TGTGCCAGCACATTGCGGGGGCCTGTAAATGAGCAGTTCTTC. The complete variable domain, with remaining parts taken from reference TRBV2 and TRBJ2-1, reads EPEVTQTPSHQVTQMGQEVILRCVPISNHLYFYWYRQILGQKVEFLVSFYNNEISEKSEIFDDQFSVERPDGSNFTLKIRSTKLEDSAMYFCASTLRGPVNEQFFGPGTRLTVL.

The chain employs TRBV14 and TRBJ2-7; 7 bases align to TRBD1. The V gene end was trimmed by 2 bases and the J gene end by 3 bases; junction bases not matched to a gene: 10. The CDR3 totals 16 residues. The germline CDR1 and CDR2 sequences are SGHDN and FVKESK. This chain's CDR3 is CASSQLGAGGNYEQYF. The CDR3 region has the DNA TGTGCCAGCAGCCAATTAGGGGCAGGGGGAAACTACGAGCAGTACTTC.

This chain uses TRBV7-2 with TRBJ1-1, with D unclear. This CDR3 region has 16 residues. Germline assignment: CDR1 SGHTA and CDR2 FQGNSA. The V gene lost 4 bases and the J gene lost 0 bases, with 15 bases spanning the gap. The CDR3 sequence: CASSSEPSRMNTEAFF. The DNA for the CDR3 is TGTGCCAGCAGCTCGGAGCCCAGCAGGATGAACACTGAAGCTTTCTTT.

V usage is TRBV2 and J usage is TRBJ2-1, with TRBD2 matching over 11 bases. The V and J ends lost 5 bases and 7 bases, in that order; junction bases with no gene match: 16. CDR1 and CDR2 from the germline V gene are SNHLY and FYNNEI. The CDR3 length is 18 residues. The CDR3 region is CASSLLAGVGVSQNEQFF. CDR3 coding DNA: TGTGCCAGCAGTTTACTAGCGGGAGTGGGTGTGTCCCAGAATGAGCAGTTCTTC.

The chain employs TRBV5-4 and TRBJ2-5, with D maybe TRBD2 (5 bases). Germline V gene sequence: CDR1 SGHNT, CDR2 YYREEE (reference sequence). Trimming took off 4 bases at V and 4 bases at J, with 20 bases between the two ends. This CDR3 region has 16 residues. This CDR3 reads CASSPTHMEAAETQYF. CDR3 in DNA: TGTGCCAGCAGCCCGACCCACATGGAGGCGGCAGAGACCCAGTACTTC.

The genes are TRBV9 and TRBJ2-5, with a possible D match to TRBD1 (5 bases). The germline CDR1 and CDR2 sequences are SGDLS and YYNGEE. V was cut by 3 bases and J by 2 bases, with 11 bases left in between. The CDR3 spans 14 residues. DNA for the CDR3: TGTGCCAGCAGCGAGGGGCTAGAGCAAGAGACCCAGTACTTC. Encoded protein: CASSEGLEQETQYF.

The chain has TRBV6-6 and TRBJ1-1; tentative D call: TRBD1 (5 bases). The CDR3 runs 12 residues. Trimming shortened V by 5 bases and J by 5 bases, and 9 bases separated the two germline ends. Germline-derived CDR1 and CDR2 are MNHNY and SVGAGI (reference sequence). CDR3 in DNA: TGTGCCAGCAGTCCCTCAGGGACTGAAGCTTTCTTT. It translates to CASSPSGTEAFF.

Here the CDR3 reads CSVDDRAGGYTGELFF. The DNA of the CDR3 is TGCAGCGTTGATGATAGGGCAGGGGGATACACCGGGGAGCTGTTTTTT. The J gene is TRBJ2-2, the V gene TRBV29-1; 7 positions agree with TRBD1. This CDR3 contains 16 residues. V shed 3 bases, J shed 3 bases, and the junction held 10 bases outside the gene matches. Germline-derived CDR1 and CDR2 are SQVTM and ANQGSEA.

The CDR3 sequence: CASSPVTSGSDEQFF. CDR3 DNA sequence: TGTGCCAGCAGCCCGGTTACTAGCGGGAGCGATGAGCAGTTCTTC. V and J are TRBV7-9 and TRBJ2-1; TRBD2 aligns across 11 bases. Trimming took 5 bases from V and 8 from J; bases not matched to a gene: 8. The CDR3 is made up of 15 amino acids. Looked up from germline, CDR1 is SEHNR and CDR2 is FQNEAQ (reference sequence).

The chain carries TRBV7-9 and TRBJ1-2; D not certain. The germline V gene encodes CDR1 SEHNR and CDR2 FQNEAQ (reference sequence). V was shortened by 4 bases and J by 2 bases, with 8 bases between the two germline ends. The CDR3 totals 13 residues. The chain's CDR3 is CASSSTRNYGYTF. CDR3 bases: TGTGCCAGCAGCTCAACAAGGAACTATGGCTACACCTTC.

V is TRBV27 and J is TRBJ1-5; TRBD1 might be the D (5 bases). The CDR3 covers 14 residues. Trimming removed 3 bases at V and 6 bases at J, with 12 bases between. Germline-derived CDR1 and CDR2 are MNHEY and SMNVEV (reference sequence). The CDR3 spells CASSFVGGGQPQHF. In DNA form, the CDR3 reads TGTGCCAGCAGTTTCGTGGGGGGGGGTCAGCCCCAGCATTTT.

The chain couples TRBV19 to TRBJ2-7; 8 bases agree with TRBD1. Germline assignment: CDR1 LNHDA and CDR2 SQIVND (reference sequence). The CDR3 has 16 amino acids. V lost 5 bases to trimming and J lost 0 bases; unmatched junction nucleotides: 9. For the CDR3, the DNA is TGTGCCAGTAGTCCCGGACAGGGTCCTATCTCCTACGAGCAGTACTTC. Translation gives CASSPGQGPISYEQYF.

The chain has TRBV5-4 and TRBJ2-3, with D uncertain. The CDR3 contains 15 residues. Between the trimmed V and J ends, which lost 1 base and 4 bases, there was a span of 13 bases. The V gene's germline CDR1 is SGHNT and CDR2 YYREEE (reference sequence). The CDR3 is CASSLIGWKPDTQYF. CDR3 coding DNA: TGTGCCAGCAGCTTGATAGGATGGAAACCAGATACGCAGTATTTT.

This chain uses TRBV6-6 with TRBJ2-2; 12 nucleotides match TRBD2. The CDR3 is 16 amino acids. V lost 1 base and J lost 6; bases outside the gene matches: 3. Looked up from germline, CDR1 is MNHNY and CDR2 is SVGAGI (reference sequence). The CDR3 sequence: CASSYWASGGAGELFF. CDR3 DNA: TGTGCCAGCAGTTACTGGGCTAGCGGGGGGGCCGGGGAGCTGTTTTTT.